The entry below describes one T cell receptor beta chain. Its specificity is not known. This entry comes from a study of T-cell memory formation after mild COVID-19. Overall study: Clusters were largely donor specific.

General study findings and limits: Contracting clones from day 15 to 85 had balanced CD4/CD8; later expanders favoured CD4+. Cross-reactive memory appears to have joined, as suggested by some responding clones showing up in pre-infection memory. CD4+ contracting clones lay mainly in CM and EM, CD8+ ones in EMRA.

TCRdb analysed the 5' RACE reads with MiXCR anew, one entry per CDR3 protein. Of roughly 190,000 distinct CDR3 sequences in the sample, around 27% were seen once. The ends lost 2 bases at V and 3 bases at J; junction bases unmatched: 9. Looked up from germline, CDR1 is LNHNV and CDR2 is YYDKDF (reference sequence). The length of the CDR3 is 16 residues. The V call is TRBV15, the J call TRBJ2-5; TRBD1 aligns across 7 bases. The sequencing input was PBMCs or a T cell subset sorted from them (not recorded which). The receptor was isolated from an adult woman who had mild COVID-19 (a few samples of this study predate the infection). Cell type and time point are not known. As DNA, the CDR3 is TGTGCCACCAGCAGAACGACCGGGACAGAAAAAGAGACCCAGTACTTC. It specifies CATSRTTGTEKETQYF.